This record concerns one T cell receptor beta chain sequence. The target antigen is unknown. The source of the sample is a study of cytomegalovirus exposure and HLA in healthy donors. Overall study: The roughly 110 validation repertoires used the same platform as the 550 to 700 first-cohort repertoires (as reported by a later analysis).

The approximately 130-subject validation cohort, separate from the roughly 670-subject first cohort, included the donors. Whole-study findings and limits: Listed as cytomegalovirus-associated were 170 or so TCR beta chains. Rare TCR sequences predominated, though certain public TCRs were found in many donors.

TCRdb's copy holds only in-frame clones and misses some; the assay was immunoSEQ multiplex PCR. The repertoire includes 130,000 or so clones, approximately 89% of them detected once, and 3% to 3.5% sits in the top ten. The CDR3 loop spans 10 amino acids. V lost 7 bases to trimming and J lost 9 bases, with 7 bases between them. Germline assignment: CDR1 MNHEY and CDR2 SVGAGI. Sequencing was carried out using PBMCs. The chain carries TRBV6-5 and TRBJ1-5; a weak D match, TRBD1 (5 bases). The receptor was isolated from a man aged 25-45 years in good health and CMV-seronegative. As DNA, the CDR3 is TGTGCCAGCATGGGGGGGCCCCAGCATTTT. Translation: CASMGGPQHF.